This entry is about one T cell receptor beta chain. Its specificity is not known. Using a J-beta primer mix together with a sample-barcoded 5' primer, a second PCR was run for about 6 to 11 cycles. One entry per CDR3 protein, called by TCRdb with MiXCR from the 5' RACE reads. The sample lists approximately 1.5 million distinct CDR3 sequences, 30% to 40% occurring once. This sample was taken from a study of blood T cells in healthy people across ages. Regarding the study as a whole: Fewer expanded clones and more diversity marked long-lived versus aged donors.

Trimming pared 3 bases from V and 0 bases from J, leaving 12 bases between. CDR1 and CDR2 from the germline V gene are MNHNS and SASEGT. The CDR3 has 15 amino acids. The V and J genes are TRBV6-1 and TRBJ2-7; perhaps TRBD2 as D (5 bases). This receptor was obtained from a young woman in good health. Sequencing was done on a sample of blood. The chain's CDR3 is CASSDPGSSSYEQYF. DNA for the CDR3: TGTGCCAGCAGTGATCCGGGGTCTAGCTCCTACGAGCAGTACTTC.